A selection of T cell receptor beta chains follows, all from one sample in a study of beta chain features in type 1 diabetes. Repertoires were generated with immunoSEQ multiplex PCR, while TCRdb's copy carries only in-frame clones and drops some. The data hold 50,000 to 70,000 clones, with 40% to 60% observed a single time. Source material: Tregs from blood. The receptor set was obtained from a woman aged 40-49 years with type 1 diabetes. CDR3s include the opening cysteine and the closing phenylalanine or tryptophan. A D gene is named only where the DNA matches it firmly. Expanded clones get a size class; other rows say once, few or many, or leave the size out.

V gene	D gene	clone size	J gene	CDR3 protein	CDR3 DNA
TRBV5-1	-	-	TRBJ2-1	CASSGGSSSYNEQFF	TGCGCCAGCAGTGGAGGCTCGAGCTCCTACAATGAGCAGTTCTTC
TRBV9	TRBD2	once	TRBJ2-1	CASSVSGGGNEQFF	TGTGCCAGCAGCGTATCGGGGGGGGGTAATGAGCAGTTCTTC
TRBV2	-	-	TRBJ1-1	CASSPRVGAFF	TGTGCCAGCAGTCCCAGGGTAGGGGCTTTCTTT
TRBV7-8	TRBD1	-	TRBJ1-1	CASSPGQGFDTEAFF	TGTGCCAGCAGCCCAGGACAGGGGTTTGACACTGAAGCTTTCTTT
TRBV5-1	-	-	TRBJ2-3	CASSSGVLTDTQYF	TGCGCCAGCAGCTCGGGGGTCCTCACAGATACGCAGTATTTT
TRBV23-1	TRBD2	-	TRBJ2-1	CASSQSSGSTAGGRKYNEQFF	TGCGCCAGCAGTCAATCGTCGGGTTCCACAGCGGGGGGGCGGAAATACAATGAGCAGTTCTTC
TRBV6-5	TRBD1	-	TRBJ1-2	CASSYKTTTGRNGYTF	TGTGCCAGCAGTTACAAAACAACGACAGGGAGAAATGGCTACACCTTC
TRBV4-2	-	few	TRBJ2-1	CASSQEAIGGGRGVNEQFF	TGTGCCAGCAGCCAAGAAGCTATTGGGGGCGGGCGAGGTGTCAATGAGCAGTTCTTC
TRBV4-3	TRBD2	-	TRBJ2-1	CASSHSGSSYNEQFF	TGCGCCAGCAGTCACAGCGGGAGTAGCTACAATGAGCAGTTCTTC
TRBV7-2	-	-	TRBJ1-1	CASSFQGITEAFF	TGTGCCAGCAGCTTTCAGGGGATCACTGAAGCTTTCTTT
TRBV4-1	-	-	TRBJ2-7	CASSNAYEQYF	TGCGCCAGCAGCAACGCCTACGAGCAGTACTTC
TRBV4-3	TRBD2	-	TRBJ2-6	CASSQEAGLGANVLTF	TGCGCCAGCAGCCAAGAAGCGGGGCTTGGGGCCAACGTCCTGACTTTC
TRBV12-5	-	-	TRBJ2-3	CASGIGTESTDTQYF	TGTGCTAGTGGTATCGGGACTGAGAGCACAGATACGCAGTATTTT
TRBV7-9	-	-	TRBJ1-4	CASSLSGILNEKLFF	TGTGCCAGCAGCTTATCCGGGATCTTAAATGAAAAACTGTTTTTT
TRBV27	-	few	TRBJ1-1	CASSLNRDTEAFF	TGTGCCAGCAGTTTAAACAGAGACACTGAAGCTTTCTTT
TRBV18	TRBD1	few	TRBJ2-3	CASLRTGGTDTQYF	TGTGCCAGCCTCAGGACAGGTGGCACAGATACGCAGTATTTT
TRBV7-8	-	few	TRBJ1-2	CASSLELRGYTF	TGTGCCAGCAGCTTAGAATTGCGGGGCTACACCTTC
TRBV5-1	-	-	TRBJ2-1	CASSGSSYNEQFF	TGCGCCAGCAGCGGCAGTTCCTACAATGAGCAGTTCTTC
TRBV10-3	TRBD2	-	TRBJ2-1	CAISERSGLAGGPSYNEQFF	TGTGCCATCAGTGAGCGCTCTGGGCTAGCGGGAGGGCCGTCCTACAATGAGCAGTTCTTC
TRBV27	-	few	TRBJ2-7	CASSFRLGANEQYF	TGTGCCAGCAGTTTCCGACTTGGGGCAAATGAGCAGTACTTC
TRBV19	TRBD1	few	TRBJ1-5	CASSPGGSNQPQHF	TGTGCCAGTAGCCCAGGGGGAAGTAATCAGCCCCAGCATTTT
TRBV7-3	-	-	TRBJ2-3	CASSPPGGTDTQYF	TGTGCCAGCAGCCCGCCGGGGGGCACAGATACGCAGTATTTT
TRBV9	-	few	TRBJ2-1	CASSVVLDRYNEQFF	TGTGCCAGCAGCGTAGTATTGGACAGATACAATGAGCAGTTCTTC
TRBV11-2	TRBD2	few	TRBJ2-1	CASSPQTGTRTGNEQFF	TGTGCCAGCAGTCCTCAGACCGGGACTAGAACTGGGAATGAGCAGTTCTTC
TRBV29-1	-	-	TRBJ2-1	CSTGEQFF	TGCTCCACTGGTGAGCAGTTCTTC
TRBV5-5	-	-	TRBJ2-5	CASNRLNQETQYF	TGTGCCAGCAACCGACTGAACCAAGAGACCCAGTACTTC
TRBV6-1	-	-	TRBJ1-2	CAAGPRDYGYTF	TGTGCCGCGGGGCCTAGGGACTATGGCTACACCTTC
TRBV29-1	TRBD1	-	TRBJ2-7	CSVGGGYGPYEQYF	TGCAGCGTTGGAGGGGGCTACGGACCTTACGAGCAGTACTTC
TRBV6-5	TRBD1	-	TRBJ2-2	CATGQGSTGELFF	TGTGCCACGGGACAGGGAAGCACCGGGGAGCTGTTTTTT
TRBV5-6	-	-	TRBJ1-1	CASSLAEGLRAFF	TGTGCCAGCAGCTTGGCCGAAGGCCTGAGGGCTTTCTTT
TRBV7-2	-	few	TRBJ1-1	CASSSNMNTEAFF	TGTGCCAGCAGCTCTAATATGAACACTGAAGCTTTCTTT